This passage covers 15 T cell receptor beta chains from one sample sequenced in a study of blood T cell repertoires in COVID-19. Profiled with immunoSEQ multiplex PCR; TCRdb holds only in-frame clones, not every one. The data contain tens of thousands of clones, roughly 89% of them seen just once; the ten biggest clones take up 8.5%. The sample was peripheral blood. These receptors originate from a human donor in a cohort sampled during active COVID-19.

The chain links TRBV2 to TRBJ2-7; D not resolved. Germline CDR1 reads SNHLY; CDR2 reads FYNNEI. The CDR3 runs 12 residues. Trimming removed 6 bases from V and 2 bases from J, with 8 bases in between. This chain's CDR3 is CASRREAYEQYF. CDR3 DNA: TGTGCCAGCAGACGAGAAGCCTACGAGCAGTACTTC. Variable domain in full (rest from reference TRBV2 and TRBJ2-7): EPEVTQTPSHQVTQMGQEVILRCVPISNHLYFYWYRQILGQKVEFLVSFYNNEISEKSEIFDDQFSVERPDGSNFTLKIRSTKLEDSAMYFCASRREAYEQYFGPGTRLTVT.

In this sample, this clone turned up once. The chain recombines TRBV25-1 with TRBJ1-1; weak D call: TRBD1 (6 bases). Deletions cut 0 bases from V and 6 bases from J, with 20 bases between. The germline CDR1 and CDR2 sequences are MGHDK and SYGVNS. This CDR3 is 17 amino acids long. This CDR3 is CASSEYGRGWRRAEAFF. In DNA, the CDR3 is TGTGCCAGCAGTGAATATGGAAGGGGGTGGAGGAGAGCTGAAGCTTTCTTT.

The chain has TRBV19 and TRBJ1-2; maybe TRBD1 (5 bases). The CDR3 consists of 14 residues. Trimming cost V 3 bases and J 6 bases, with 14 bases left between them. Germline CDR1 is LNHDA and CDR2 is SQIVND (reference sequence). This CDR3 is CASSISSAGNGYTF. The CDR3 DNA follows: TGTGCCAGTAGTATCTCGTCGGCAGGGAATGGCTACACCTTC.

The V and J genes are TRBV5-6 and TRBJ1-2; maybe TRBD1 (6 bases). The CDR3 extends over 15 amino acids. The V gene lost 1 base and the J gene lost 6 bases, with 16 bases spanning the gap. Germline lookup yields CDR1 SGHDT and CDR2 YYEEEE. The CDR3 DNA follows: TGTGCCAGCAGCTTGTTCACAGGGACTAGGGATGGCTACACCTTC. Translating gives CASSLFTGTRDGYTF.

This clone was observed a few times. This sequence joins TRBV30 and TRBJ1-2; TRBD1 aligns across 7 bases. The V gene's germline CDR1 is GTSNPN and CDR2 SVGIG (reference sequence). The length of the CDR3 is 15 residues. V dropped 2 bases and J dropped 4; count of bases not matched to a gene: 10. The CDR3 nucleotides are TGTGCCTGGAGTCCCCGACAGGGCCCTGGCTATGGCTACACCTTC. This translates into CAWSPRQGPGYGYTF.

CDR3 coding DNA: TGTGCCTGGAGAGGGGGGGGAGAGGAAAAACTGTTTTTT. Translated, it gives CAWRGGGEEKLFF. This rearrangement joins TRBV30 to TRBJ1-4; tentatively, D is TRBD1 (6 bases). Germline V lookup: CDR1 GTSNPN, CDR2 SVGIG (reference sequence). CDR3 length: 13 residues. V was trimmed by 3 bases and J by 8 bases, leaving 13 bases between them. Complete variable domain (other parts from reference TRBV30 and TRBJ1-4): SQTIHQWPATLVQPVGSPLSLECTVEGTSNPNLYWYRQAAGRGLQLLFYSVGIGQISSEVPQNLSASRPQDRQFILSSKKLLLSDSGFYLCAWRGGGEEKLFFGSGTQLSVL.

The genes are TRBV12-3 or TRBV12-4 and TRBJ2-7; no clear D. The V end lost 1 base, the J end lost 2 bases, and 6 bases lay between the germline ends. The CDR3 loop spans 13 amino acids. The CDR3 sequence: CASSLVATYEQYF. CDR3 nucleotide sequence: TGTGCCAGCAGTTTAGTGGCCACCTACGAGCAGTACTTC.

This chain links TRBV15 with TRBJ2-7; a possible D gene is TRBD2 (7 bases). CDR1 is LNHNV, CDR2 YYDKDF, per germline (reference sequence). The V and J ends lost 8 bases and 3 bases respectively, with 11 bases between them. The CDR3 contains 12 residues. The DNA of the CDR3 is TGTGCCACCGGGGGGGGCTTCTACGAGCAGTACTTC. It translates to CATGGGFYEQYF.

The V call is TRBV11-2, the J call TRBJ2-6; D not certain. Germline-derived CDR1 and CDR2 are SGHAT and FQNNGV. The V gene lost 0 bases and the J gene lost 1 base, with 13 bases spanning the gap. This CDR3 has 18 residues. The DNA of the CDR3 is TGTGCCAGCAGCTTAGAGGCAGGCCCCCTTTCTGGGGCCAACGTCCTGACTTTC. Protein product: CASSLEAGPLSGANVLTF.

The chain links TRBV3-1 (or the pseudogene TRBV3-2) to TRBJ2-7; TRBD1 matches at 7 bases. CDR3 size: 17 residues. Germline trimming cut 1 base from V and 2 bases from J; bases unmatched to any gene: 11. Germline CDR1 and CDR2: LGHDT and YNNKEL (reference sequence). The CDR3 here is CASSQVENRGGTYEQYF. The DNA for the CDR3 is TGTGCCAGCAGCCAAGTGGAGAACAGGGGTGGGACCTACGAGCAGTACTTC.

This clone was seen once. J is TRBJ1-2 and V is TRBV6-5; TRBD1 matches 7 bases. Germline V gene data show CDR1 as MNHEY and CDR2 as SVGAGI. This CDR3 is built from 13 residues. V gave up 8 bases and J gave up 2 bases; unmatched junction bases: 5. CDR3 region: CASSDRANYGYTF. CDR3 sequence (DNA): TGTGCCAGCTCTGACAGGGCGAACTATGGCTACACCTTC.

The chain couples TRBV14 to TRBJ1-3; maybe TRBD1 (5 bases). This CDR3 contains 16 residues. Germline assignment: CDR1 SGHDN and CDR2 FVKESK. The V gene lost 0 bases and the J gene lost 2 bases, with 11 bases spanning the gap. The CDR3: CASSQDWQGAGNTIYF. In DNA, the CDR3 is TGTGCCAGCAGCCAAGATTGGCAGGGCGCTGGAAACACCATATATTTT.

CDR3 residues: CASSVGEDYEQYF. CDR3 DNA sequence: TGTGCCAGCAGCGTAGGGGAGGACTACGAGCAGTACTTC. The chain links TRBV9 to TRBJ2-7; D is possibly TRBD2 (6 bases). V dropped 0 bases and J dropped 3 bases, with 7 bases sitting between them. Germline CDR1 SGDLS, CDR2 YYNGEE. The CDR3 totals 13 residues.

This chain links TRBV9 with TRBJ2-7, with D perhaps matching TRBD1 (6 bases). The V gene's germline CDR1 is SGDLS and CDR2 YYNGEE. CDR3 length: 11 residues. Trimming removed 5 bases from V and 5 bases from J, with 8 bases in between. The CDR3 spells CASSAGDEQYF. In DNA form, the CDR3 reads TGTGCCAGCAGTGCAGGGGACGAGCAGTACTTC.

The rearrangement joins TRBV11-2 to TRBJ1-1, with D possibly matching TRBD1 (5 bases). Deletions cut 2 bases from V and 0 bases from J, with 13 bases between. Germline-derived CDR1 and CDR2 are SGHAT and FQNNGV. The CDR3 has 16 residues. This CDR3 reads CASSLPRGTVNTEAFF. The CDR3 DNA is TGTGCCAGCAGCTTACCGCGGGGGACGGTGAACACTGAAGCTTTCTTT.